This T cell receptor beta chain comes out of a study of cytomegalovirus exposure and HLA in healthy donors. Study-wide results and caveats: Accounts indicate the classifier identified cytomegalovirus status with strong specificity and sensitivity. Listed as cytomegalovirus-associated were more than 150 TCR beta chains.

Worth noting for this clone: The antigen is not known.

The CDR3 runs to 15 residues. With V trimmed by 0 bases and J by 3 bases, 2 bases remained unmatched. Germline-derived CDR1 and CDR2 are MNHEY and SVGAGI. The table came from immunoSEQ multiplex PCR; TCRdb's copy has only in-frame clones and leaves some out. The repertoire holds about 170,000 clones, with around nine tenths as singletons. The chain couples TRBV6-5 to TRBJ1-1; 9 bases align to TRBD1. Sequencing input: PBMCs. This sequence was found in a man between 18 and 29 years old in good health and CMV-seropositive. CDR3 in amino acids: CASSYSDRGYTEAFF. The CDR3 nucleotides read TGTGCCAGCAGTTACTCGGACAGGGGATACACTGAAGCTTTCTTT.